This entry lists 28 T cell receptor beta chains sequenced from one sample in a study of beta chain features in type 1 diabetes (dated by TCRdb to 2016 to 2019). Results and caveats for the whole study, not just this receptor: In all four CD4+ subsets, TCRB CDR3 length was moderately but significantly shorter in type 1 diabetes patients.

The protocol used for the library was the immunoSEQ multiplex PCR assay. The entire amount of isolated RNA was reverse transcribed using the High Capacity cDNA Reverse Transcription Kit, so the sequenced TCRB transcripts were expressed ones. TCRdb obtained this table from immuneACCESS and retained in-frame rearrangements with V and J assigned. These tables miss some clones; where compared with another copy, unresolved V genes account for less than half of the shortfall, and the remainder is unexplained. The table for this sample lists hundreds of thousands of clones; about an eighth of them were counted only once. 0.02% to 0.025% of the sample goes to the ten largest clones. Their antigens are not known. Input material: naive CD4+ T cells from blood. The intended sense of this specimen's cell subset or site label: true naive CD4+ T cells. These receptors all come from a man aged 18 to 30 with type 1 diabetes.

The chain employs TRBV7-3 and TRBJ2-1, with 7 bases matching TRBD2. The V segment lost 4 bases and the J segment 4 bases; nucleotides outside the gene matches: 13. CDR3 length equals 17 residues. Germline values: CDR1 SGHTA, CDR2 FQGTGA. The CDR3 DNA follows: TGTGCCAGCAGCTCCGGCCCTGCGGGGGTGAATTACAATGAGCAGTTCTTC. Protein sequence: CASSSGPAGVNYNEQFF.

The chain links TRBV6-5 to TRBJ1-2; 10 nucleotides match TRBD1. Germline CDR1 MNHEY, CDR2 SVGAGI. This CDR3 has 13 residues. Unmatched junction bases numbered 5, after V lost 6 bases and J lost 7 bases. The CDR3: CASRTGGGGGYTF. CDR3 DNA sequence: TGTGCCAGCAGGACAGGGGGCGGAGGTGGCTACACCTTC.

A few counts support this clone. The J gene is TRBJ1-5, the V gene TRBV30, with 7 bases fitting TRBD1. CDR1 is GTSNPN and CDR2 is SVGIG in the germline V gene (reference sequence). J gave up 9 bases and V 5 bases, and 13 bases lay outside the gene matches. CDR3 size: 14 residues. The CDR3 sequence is CAWSPGGLLWPQHF. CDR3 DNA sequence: TGTGCCTGGTCCCCAGGGGGGCTCCTCTGGCCCCAGCATTTT.

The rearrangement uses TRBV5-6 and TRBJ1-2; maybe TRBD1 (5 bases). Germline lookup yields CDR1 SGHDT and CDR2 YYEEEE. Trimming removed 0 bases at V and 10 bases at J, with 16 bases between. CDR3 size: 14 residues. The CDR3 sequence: CASSLAGSGIVYTF. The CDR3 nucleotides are TGTGCCAGCAGCTTGGCCGGCTCAGGGATCGTCTACACCTTC.

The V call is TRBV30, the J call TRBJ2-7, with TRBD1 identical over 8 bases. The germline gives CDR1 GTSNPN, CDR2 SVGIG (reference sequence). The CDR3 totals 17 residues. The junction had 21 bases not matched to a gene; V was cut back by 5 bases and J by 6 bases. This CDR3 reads CAWERKPAGQAAAEQYF. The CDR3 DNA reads TGTGCCTGGGAGCGGAAGCCGGCGGGACAGGCCGCGGCCGAGCAGTACTTC. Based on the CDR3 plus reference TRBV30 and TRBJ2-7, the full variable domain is SQTIHQWPATLVQPVGSPLSLECTVEGTSNPNLYWYRQAAGRGLQLLFYSVGIGQISSEVPQNLSASRPQDRQFILSSKKLLLSDSGFYLCAWERKPAGQAAAEQYFGPGTRLTVT.

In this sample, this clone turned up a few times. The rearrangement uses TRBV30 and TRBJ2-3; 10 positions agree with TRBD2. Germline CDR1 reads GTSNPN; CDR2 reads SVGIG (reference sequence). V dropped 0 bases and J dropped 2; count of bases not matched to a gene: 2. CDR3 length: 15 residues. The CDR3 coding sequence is TGTGCCTGGAGTGTAGCGGGGGGGAACACAGATACGCAGTATTTT. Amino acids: CAWSVAGGNTDTQYF.

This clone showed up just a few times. The CDR3 loop is CASSLGRQEGYGYTF. Written as DNA, the CDR3 is TGTGCCAGCAGCTTAGGAAGACAGGAGGGGTATGGCTACACCTTC. The chain carries TRBV13 and TRBJ1-2; tentatively, D is TRBD1 (6 bases). The V end lost 0 bases, the J end lost 5 bases, and 13 bases lay between the germline ends. This CDR3 region has 15 residues. Germline CDR1 reads PRHDT; CDR2 reads FYEKMQ (reference sequence). The complete variable domain, with remaining parts taken from reference TRBV13 and TRBJ1-2, reads AAGVIQSPRHLIKEKRETATLKCYPIPRHDTVYWYQQGPGQDPQFLISFYEKMQSDKGSIPDRFSAQQFSDYHSELNMSSLELGDSALYFCASSLGRQEGYGYTFGSGTRLTVV.

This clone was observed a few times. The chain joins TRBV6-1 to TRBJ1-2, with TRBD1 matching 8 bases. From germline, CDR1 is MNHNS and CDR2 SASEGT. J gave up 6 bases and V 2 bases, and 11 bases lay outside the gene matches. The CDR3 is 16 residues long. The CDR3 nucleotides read TGTGCCAGCAGTGAACAAGTAACGACAGGGGCGGATGGCTACACCTTC. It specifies CASSEQVTTGADGYTF.

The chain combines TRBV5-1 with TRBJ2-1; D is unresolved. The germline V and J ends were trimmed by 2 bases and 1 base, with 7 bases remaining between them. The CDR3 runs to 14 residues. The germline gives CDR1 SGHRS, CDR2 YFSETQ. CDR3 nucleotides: TGCGCCAGCAGCTTTGCGTGGTCCTACAATGAGCAGTTCTTC. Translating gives CASSFAWSYNEQFF.

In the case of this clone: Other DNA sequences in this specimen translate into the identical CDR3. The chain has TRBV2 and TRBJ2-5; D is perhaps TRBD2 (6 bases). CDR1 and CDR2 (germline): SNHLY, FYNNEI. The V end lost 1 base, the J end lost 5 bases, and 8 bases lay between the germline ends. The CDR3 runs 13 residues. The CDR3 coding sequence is TGTGCCAGCAGTGAAGGCGGGGCGGAGACCCAGTACTTC. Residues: CASSEGGAETQYF.

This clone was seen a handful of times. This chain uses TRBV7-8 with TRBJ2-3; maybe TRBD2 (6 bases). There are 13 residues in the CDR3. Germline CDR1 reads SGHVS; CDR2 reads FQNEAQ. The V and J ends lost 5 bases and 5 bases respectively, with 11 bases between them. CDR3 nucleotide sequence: TGTGCCAGCAGCCCGCGGGGTTTAGATACGCAGTATTTT. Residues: CASSPRGLDTQYF.

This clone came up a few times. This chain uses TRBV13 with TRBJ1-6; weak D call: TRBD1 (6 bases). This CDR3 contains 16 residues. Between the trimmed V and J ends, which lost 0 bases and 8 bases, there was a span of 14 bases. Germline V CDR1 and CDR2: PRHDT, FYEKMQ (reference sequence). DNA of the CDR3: TGTGCCAGCAGCTTAGGCCTACGGGGGGCGTATTCACCCCTCCACTTT. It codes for CASSLGLRGAYSPLHF.

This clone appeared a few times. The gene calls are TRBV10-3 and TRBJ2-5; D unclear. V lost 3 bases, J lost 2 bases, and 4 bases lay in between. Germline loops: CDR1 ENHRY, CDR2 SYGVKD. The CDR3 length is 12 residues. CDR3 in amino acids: CAISDVQETQYF. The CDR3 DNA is TGTGCCATCAGTGACGTACAAGAGACCCAGTACTTC.

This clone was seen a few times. As DNA, the CDR3 is TGTGCCTGGAGCCGGGGCACCCGCACTGAAGCTTTCTTT. Amino acids: CAWSRGTRTEAFF. This chain joins TRBV30 and TRBJ1-1; D might be TRBD1 (5 bases). V lost 3 bases and J 4 bases, leaving 12 bases between the germline ends. This CDR3 comprises 13 residues. CDR1 and CDR2 from the germline V gene are GTSNPN and SVGIG (reference sequence).

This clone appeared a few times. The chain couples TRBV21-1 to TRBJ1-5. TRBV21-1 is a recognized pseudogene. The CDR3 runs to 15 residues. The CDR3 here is CASSKRGGSNQPQHF. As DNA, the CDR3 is TGTGCCAGCAGCAAAAGGGGGGGGAGCAATCAGCCCCAGCATTTT.

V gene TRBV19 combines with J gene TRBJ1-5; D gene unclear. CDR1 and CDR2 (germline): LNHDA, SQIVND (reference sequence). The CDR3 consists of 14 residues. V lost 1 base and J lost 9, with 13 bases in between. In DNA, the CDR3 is TGTGCCAGTAGTATAGCAACAGATAAAGGGCCCCAGCATTTT. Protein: CASSIATDKGPQHF.

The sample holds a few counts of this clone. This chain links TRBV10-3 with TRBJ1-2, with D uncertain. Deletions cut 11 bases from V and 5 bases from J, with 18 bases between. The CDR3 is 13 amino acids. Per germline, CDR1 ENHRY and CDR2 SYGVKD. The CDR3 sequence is CASRQHLEYGYTF. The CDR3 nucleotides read TGTGCCTCTAGGCAACACCTTGAATATGGCTACACCTTC.

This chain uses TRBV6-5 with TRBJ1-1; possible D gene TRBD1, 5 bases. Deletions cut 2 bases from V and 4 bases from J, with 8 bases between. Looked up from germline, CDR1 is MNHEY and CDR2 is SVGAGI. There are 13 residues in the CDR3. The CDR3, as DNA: TGTGCCAGCAGTTACGGGGGGAGCACTGAAGCTTTCTTT. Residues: CASSYGGSTEAFF.

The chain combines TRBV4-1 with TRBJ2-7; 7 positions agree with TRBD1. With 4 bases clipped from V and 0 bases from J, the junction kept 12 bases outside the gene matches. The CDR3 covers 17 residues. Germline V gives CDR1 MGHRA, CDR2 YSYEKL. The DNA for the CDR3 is TGCGCCAGCAGCCCCAAGAAGAGCGGACAGGTCTCCTACGAGCAGTACTTC. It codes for CASSPKKSGQVSYEQYF.

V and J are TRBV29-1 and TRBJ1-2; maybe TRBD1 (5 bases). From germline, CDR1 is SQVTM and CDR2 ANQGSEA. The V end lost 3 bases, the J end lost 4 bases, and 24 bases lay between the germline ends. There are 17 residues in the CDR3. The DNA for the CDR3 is TGCAGCGTTGATATGGGGCAGGGAAGTGGAAGCGGCTATGGCTACACCTTC. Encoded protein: CSVDMGQGSGSGYGYTF. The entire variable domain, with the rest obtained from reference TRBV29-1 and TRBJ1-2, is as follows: SAVISQKPSRDICQRGTSLTIQCQVDSQVTMMFWYRQQPGQSLTLIATANQGSEATYESGFVIDKFPISRPNLTFSTLTVSNMSPEDSSIYLCSVDMGQGSGSGYGYTFGSGTRLTVV.

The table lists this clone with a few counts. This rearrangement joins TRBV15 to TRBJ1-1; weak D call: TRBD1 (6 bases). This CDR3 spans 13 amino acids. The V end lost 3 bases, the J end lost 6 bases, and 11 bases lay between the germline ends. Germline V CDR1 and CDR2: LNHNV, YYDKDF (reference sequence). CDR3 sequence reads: CATSRLQGAEAFF. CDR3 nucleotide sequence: TGTGCCACCAGCAGGTTACAGGGCGCTGAAGCTTTCTTT. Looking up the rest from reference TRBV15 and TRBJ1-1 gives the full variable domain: DAMVIQNPRYQVTQFGKPVTLSCSQTLNHNVMYWYQQKSSQAPKLLFHYYDKDFNNEADTPDNFQSRRPNTSFCFLDIRSPGLGDTAMYLCATSRLQGAEAFFGQGTRLTVV.

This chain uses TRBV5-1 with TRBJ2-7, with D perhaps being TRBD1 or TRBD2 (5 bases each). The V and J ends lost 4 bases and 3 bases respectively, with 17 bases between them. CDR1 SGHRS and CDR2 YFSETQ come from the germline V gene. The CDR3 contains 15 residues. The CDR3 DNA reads TGCGCCAGCAGCCTCAACCGGGACCTGCACTACGAGCAGTACTTC. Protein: CASSLNRDLHYEQYF.

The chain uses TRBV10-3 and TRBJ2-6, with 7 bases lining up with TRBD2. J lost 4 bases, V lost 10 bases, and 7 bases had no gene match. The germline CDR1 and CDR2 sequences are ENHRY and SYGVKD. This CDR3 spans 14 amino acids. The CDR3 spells CATHRGVGANVLTF. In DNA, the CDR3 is TGTGCCACCCACCGGGGGGTAGGGGCCAACGTCCTGACTTTC.

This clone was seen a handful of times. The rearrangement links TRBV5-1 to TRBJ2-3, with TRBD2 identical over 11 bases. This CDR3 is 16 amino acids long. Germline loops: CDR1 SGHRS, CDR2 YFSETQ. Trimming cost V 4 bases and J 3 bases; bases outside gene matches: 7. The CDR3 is CASSLGLAEDTDTQYF. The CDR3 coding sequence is TGCGCCAGCAGCCTGGGACTAGCGGAAGATACAGATACGCAGTATTTT. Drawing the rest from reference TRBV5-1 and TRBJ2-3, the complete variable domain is KAGVTQTPRYLIKTRGQQVTLSCSPISGHRSVSWYQQTPGQGLQFLFEYFSETQRNKGNFPGRFSGRQFSNSRSEMNVSTLELGDSALYLCASSLGLAEDTDTQYFGPGTRLTVL.

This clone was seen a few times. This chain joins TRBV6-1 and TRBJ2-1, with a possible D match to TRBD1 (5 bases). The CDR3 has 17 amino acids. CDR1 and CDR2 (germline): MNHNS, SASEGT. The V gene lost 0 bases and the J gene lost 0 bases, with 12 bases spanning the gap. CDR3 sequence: CASSEAGAASSYNEQFF. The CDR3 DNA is TGTGCCAGCAGTGAAGCTGGGGCAGCCAGCTCCTACAATGAGCAGTTCTTC.

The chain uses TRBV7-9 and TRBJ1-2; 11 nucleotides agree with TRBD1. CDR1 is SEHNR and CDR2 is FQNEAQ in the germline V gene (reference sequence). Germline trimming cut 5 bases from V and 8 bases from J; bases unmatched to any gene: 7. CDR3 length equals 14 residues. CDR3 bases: TGTGCCAGCAGCCCTGGACAGGGGGCAGGAGGCTACACCTTC. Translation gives CASSPGQGAGGYTF.

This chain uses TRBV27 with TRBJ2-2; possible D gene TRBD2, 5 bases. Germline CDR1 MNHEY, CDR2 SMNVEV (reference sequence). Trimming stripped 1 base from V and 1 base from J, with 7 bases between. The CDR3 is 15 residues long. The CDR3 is CASSLLRGNTGELFF. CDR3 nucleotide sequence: TGTGCCAGCAGTTTATTACGGGGGAACACCGGGGAGCTGTTTTTT.

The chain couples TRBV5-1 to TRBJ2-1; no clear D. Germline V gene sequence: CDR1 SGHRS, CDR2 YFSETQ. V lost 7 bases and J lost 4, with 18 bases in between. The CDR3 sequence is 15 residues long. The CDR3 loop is CASELGQPRYNEQFF. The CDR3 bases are TGCGCCAGCGAGCTTGGTCAGCCACGGTACAATGAGCAGTTCTTC.